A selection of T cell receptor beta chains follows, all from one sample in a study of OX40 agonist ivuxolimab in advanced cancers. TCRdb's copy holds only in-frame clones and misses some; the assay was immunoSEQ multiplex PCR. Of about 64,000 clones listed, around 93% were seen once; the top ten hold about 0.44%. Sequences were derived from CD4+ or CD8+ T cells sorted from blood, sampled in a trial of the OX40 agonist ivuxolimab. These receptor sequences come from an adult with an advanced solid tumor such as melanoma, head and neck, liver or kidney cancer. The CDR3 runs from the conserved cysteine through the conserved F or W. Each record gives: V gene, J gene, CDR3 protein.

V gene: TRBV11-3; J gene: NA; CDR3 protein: CASSPEQGTYEQYF
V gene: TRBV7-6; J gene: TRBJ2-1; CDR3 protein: CASSSTGRNEQFF
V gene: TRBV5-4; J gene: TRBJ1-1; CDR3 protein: CASKQDGSTEAFF
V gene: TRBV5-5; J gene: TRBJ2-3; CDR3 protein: CASSLTGAFADTQYF
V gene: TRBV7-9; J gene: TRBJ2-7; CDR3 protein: CASSFSGVSEQYF
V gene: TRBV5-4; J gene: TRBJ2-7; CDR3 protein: CASSLKSVQVGGSEQYF
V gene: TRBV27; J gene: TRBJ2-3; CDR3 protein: CASSEGLAGGVDTQYF
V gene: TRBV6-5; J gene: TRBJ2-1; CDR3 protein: CASSYSTRGRGNEQFF
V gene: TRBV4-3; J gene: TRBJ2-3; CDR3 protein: CASRRRDYSTDTQYF
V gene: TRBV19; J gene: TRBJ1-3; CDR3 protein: CASSTDFRALSGNTIYF
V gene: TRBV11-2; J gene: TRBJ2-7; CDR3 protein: CASSLVGAGVDEQYF
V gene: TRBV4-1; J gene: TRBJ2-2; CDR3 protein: CASSRPRGNTGELFF
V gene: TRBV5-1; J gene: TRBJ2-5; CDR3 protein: CASSLTSGREETQYF
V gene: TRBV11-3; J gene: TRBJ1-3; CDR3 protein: CASSLEVVGGSGNTIYF
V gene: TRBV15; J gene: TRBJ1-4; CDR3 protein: CATSRARGSGATNEKLFF